The 20 T cell receptor beta chains in this list originate from one sample, sequenced in a study of human T cells and chemical hapten exposure. Using its own MiXCR run on the RACE reads, TCRdb lists one record per CDR3 protein. The repertoire includes 60,000 or so distinct CDR3 sequences, over 9% of them detected once, and approximately 9.9% sits in the top ten. Documented time point: pre-sensitization, week 0. The treatment here: therapeutic diphenylcyclopropenone sensitization with weekly scalp DPC. Sample: whole blood, taken in connection with sensitization to the hapten diphenylcyclopropenone (DPC). The source is a middle-aged man with alopecia areata. Some clones in this sample may be carry-over from other donors' samples.

In this sample, this clonotype turned up many times. This chain uses TRBV12-3 or TRBV12-4 with TRBJ1-4, with 10 bases lining up with TRBD1. V shed 6 bases, J shed 10 bases, and the junction held 8 bases outside the gene matches. The CDR3 has 14 residues. CDR3 sequence reads: CASSMGQGRGKLFF. CDR3 sequence (DNA): TGTGCCAGCAGCATGGGACAGGGGCGCGGAAAACTGTTTTTT.

This clonotype was observed many times. The chain has TRBV27 and TRBJ1-4, with D unclear. Deletions cut 3 bases from V and 3 bases from J, with 2 bases between. CDR3 length: 12 residues. Germline assignment: CDR1 MNHEY and CDR2 SMNVEV (reference sequence). CDR3: CASSFPNEKLFF. CDR3 in DNA: TGTGCCAGCAGTTTTCCTAATGAAAAACTGTTTTTT.

This sequence joins TRBV28 and TRBJ2-7; 7 bases align to TRBD2. This CDR3 has 12 residues. Unmatched junction bases numbered 7, after V lost 9 bases and J lost 5 bases. Germline V CDR1 and CDR2: MDHEN, SYDVKM. The CDR3 is CASGEGNDEQYF. CDR3 DNA sequence: TGTGCCAGTGGGGAGGGCAATGACGAGCAGTACTTC. The whole variable domain, remainder taken from reference TRBV28 and TRBJ2-7, is DVKVTQSSRYLVKRTGEKVFLECVQDMDHENMFWYRQDPGLGLRLIYFSYDVKMKEKGDIPEGYSVSREKKERFSLILESASTNQTSMYLCASGEGNDEQYFGPGTRLTVT.

This clonotype was seen a few times. The genes are TRBV5-6 and TRBJ2-1; 13 nucleotides agree with TRBD2. Unmatched junction bases numbered 12, after V lost 3 bases and J lost 15 bases. The CDR3 spans 15 residues. CDR1 and CDR2 (germline): SGHDT, YYEEEE. CDR3 amino acids: CASSSGLAGVHPPFF. The CDR3 DNA follows: TGTGCCAGCAGCTCTGGACTAGCGGGAGTACATCCACCGTTCTTC.

This clonotype has a count of ten or more. V gene TRBV5-1 combines with J gene TRBJ2-3, with 10 bases aligning to TRBD2. The germline V gene encodes CDR1 SGHRS and CDR2 YFSETQ. The CDR3 runs 15 residues. V dropped 2 bases and J dropped 3; count of bases not matched to a gene: 3. The CDR3 reads CASSLQTSGTDTQYF. CDR3 sequence (DNA): TGCGCCAGCAGCTTACAGACTAGCGGGACAGATACGCAGTATTTT.

The chain combines TRBV29-1 with TRBJ2-3; D is unresolved. The germline V and J ends were trimmed by 0 bases and 4 bases, with 5 bases remaining between them. Germline V gene sequence: CDR1 SQVTM, CDR2 ANQGSEA. This CDR3 spans 12 amino acids. The CDR3 region has the DNA TGCAGCGTTGAAGATATCGCAGATACGCAGTATTTT. This gives the protein CSVEDIADTQYF.

This clonotype has ten or more counts. The rearrangement uses TRBV24-1 and TRBJ2-1, with D possibly being TRBD2 (6 bases). The length of the CDR3 is 16 residues. Per the germline V gene, CDR1 is KGHDR and CDR2 is SFDVKD. The ends were cut back, 3 bases at V and 2 bases at J, with 13 bases in the middle. This chain's CDR3 is CATSDTSRGAYNEQFF. The DNA of the CDR3 is TGTGCCACCAGTGATACTAGCAGAGGGGCCTACAATGAGCAGTTCTTC.

The chain recombines TRBV29-1 with TRBJ2-7, with 10 bases fitting TRBD1. V trimming: 7 bases; J trimming: 6 bases; junction bases outside the gene matches: 3. This CDR3 has 11 residues. Germline V lookup: CDR1 SQVTM, CDR2 ANQGSEA. The CDR3 coding sequence is TGCAGCGGGACAGGGGGGAGCGAGCAGTACTTC. It is translated as CSGTGGSEQYF.

Ten or more counts support this clonotype. V is TRBV27 and J is TRBJ2-7; TRBD1 aligns across 10 bases. The CDR3 sequence is 15 residues long. V was pared by 4 bases and J by 9 bases, with 12 bases of the junction left unmatched. In germline, CDR1 is MNHEY, CDR2 SMNVEV (reference sequence). In DNA form, the CDR3 reads TGTGCCAGCAGTTCAACCGGGACAGGGGCTGTGGGGCAGTACTTC. It encodes CASSSTGTGAVGQYF.

The chain is built from TRBV29-1 and TRBJ1-2; TRBD1 might be the D (5 bases). There are 16 residues in the CDR3. V was pared by 3 bases and J by 2 bases, with 19 bases between. Germline CDR1 SQVTM, CDR2 ANQGSEA. The DNA for the CDR3 is TGCAGCGTTGATAAGGTGGCGGAGGGGTCGAACTATGGCTACACCTTC. Protein: CSVDKVAEGSNYGYTF. The whole variable domain, filled in from reference TRBV29-1 and TRBJ1-2, reads SAVISQKPSRDICQRGTSLTIQCQVDSQVTMMFWYRQQPGQSLTLIATANQGSEATYESGFVIDKFPISRPNLTFSTLTVSNMSPEDSSIYLCSVDKVAEGSNYGYTFGSGTRLTVV.

The chain is built from TRBV6-2 or TRBV6-3 and TRBJ2-7; possible D gene TRBD1, 5 bases. The germline V gene has CDR1 MNHEY and CDR2 SVGEGT. V was shortened by 2 bases and J by 2 bases, with 10 bases between the two germline ends. The CDR3 is 14 amino acids. The CDR3: CASSYPAGTYEQYF. The DNA for the CDR3 is TGTGCCAGCAGTTACCCGGCAGGGACCTACGAGCAGTACTTC.

The sample holds many counts of this clonotype. The V call is TRBV7-8, the J call TRBJ1-1; possible D gene TRBD1, 5 bases. V gave up 3 bases and J gave up 8 bases, with 19 bases separating them. Per the germline V gene, CDR1 is SGHVS and CDR2 is FQNEAQ. The CDR3 is made up of 15 amino acids. The CDR3 protein is CASSLRTSQGLEAFF. The CDR3 DNA is TGTGCCAGCAGCTTGCGGACATCCCAAGGCCTAGAAGCTTTCTTT.

The table lists this clonotype with a few counts. The rearrangement uses TRBV7-2 and TRBJ2-5; the match to TRBD2 covers 7 bases. The CDR3 length is 16 residues. The V and J ends lost 1 base and 0 bases, in that order; junction bases with no gene match: 5. Germline values: CDR1 SGHTA, CDR2 FQGNSA. The CDR3 reads CASSLVGRANQETQYF. Here the CDR3 DNA reads TGTGCCAGCAGCTTAGTGGGGAGGGCGAACCAAGAGACCCAGTACTTC.

This clonotype appeared a few times. The chain employs TRBV7-2 and TRBJ1-1, with unresolved D. V lost 1 base and J 1 base, leaving 13 bases between the germline ends. The germline V gene encodes CDR1 SGHTA and CDR2 FQGNSA. The CDR3 is 16 residues long. CDR3 protein: CASSLGLRHSNTEAFF. CDR3 bases: TGTGCCAGCAGCTTAGGCCTTAGACACTCGAACACTGAAGCTTTCTTT.

This clonotype has more than one count but fewer than ten. The chain joins TRBV7-9 to TRBJ2-7; D is possibly TRBD2 (5 bases). Trimming removed 1 base at V and 5 bases at J, with 6 bases between. CDR3 length: 12 amino acids. Per germline, CDR1 SEHNR and CDR2 FQNEAQ (reference sequence). This CDR3 reads CASSLERDEQYF. In DNA form, the CDR3 reads TGTGCCAGCAGCTTAGAGAGGGACGAGCAGTACTTC. Looking up the rest from reference TRBV7-9 and TRBJ2-7 gives the full variable domain: DTGVSQNPRHKITKRGQNVTFRCDPISEHNRLYWYRQTLGQGPEFLTYFQNEAQLEKSRLLSDRFSAERPKGSFSTLEIQRTEQGDSAMYLCASSLERDEQYFGPGTRLTVT.

The V call is TRBV25-1, the J call TRBJ2-7, with TRBD2 as a possible D gene (6 bases). CDR3 size: 16 residues. Germline V lookup: CDR1 MGHDK, CDR2 SYGVNS. V gave up 1 base and J gave up 5 bases, with 18 bases separating them. This chain's CDR3 is CASSELVSGAYHEQYF. CDR3 in DNA: TGTGCCAGCAGTGAATTGGTCTCGGGAGCGTACCACGAGCAGTACTTC.

This clonotype appeared a few times. The chain joins TRBV5-5 to TRBJ1-1; D call uncertain. Germline CDR1 SGHKS, CDR2 YYEKEE (reference sequence). Between the trimmed V and J ends, which lost 0 bases and 0 bases, there was a span of 6 bases. The CDR3 is 14 amino acids. CDR3 in DNA: TGTGCCAGCAGCTTGGGGGATATGAACACTGAAGCTTTCTTT. Translation: CASSLGDMNTEAFF.

The sample holds many counts of this clonotype. The chain employs TRBV4-1 and TRBJ2-7; TRBD1 is a possible D gene (6 bases). The V gene lost 3 bases and the J gene lost 3 bases, with 21 bases spanning the gap. The CDR3 totals 17 residues. Germline values: CDR1 MGHRA, CDR2 YSYEKL. CDR3 sequence reads: CASSQTVGQTLHYEQYF. CDR3 in DNA: TGCGCCAGCAGCCAGACCGTTGGACAGACGTTGCACTACGAGCAGTACTTC.

This clonotype was recorded many times. This chain joins TRBV7-6 and TRBJ2-1, with 7 bases matching TRBD2. The CDR3 length is 14 residues. CDR1 and CDR2 (germline): SGHVS, FNYEAQ. J lost 7 bases, V lost 2 bases, and 5 bases had no gene match. The CDR3 coding sequence is TGTGCCAGCAGCTTAAGTTCTAGCGGAAATGAGCAGTTCTTC. Translation gives CASSLSSSGNEQFF. Full variable domain (remainder filled in from reference TRBV7-6 and TRBJ2-1): GAGVSQSPRYKVTKRGQDVALRCDPISGHVSLYWYRQALGQGPEFLTYFNYEAQQDKSGLPNDRFSAERPEGSISTLTIQRTEQRDSAMYRCASSLSSSGNEQFFGPGTRLTVL.

Ten or more counts support this clonotype. This chain joins TRBV11-1 and TRBJ2-7, with unresolved D. Germline CDR1 is SGHAT and CDR2 is FQDESV (reference sequence). V was trimmed by 1 base and J by 5 bases, leaving 9 bases between them. This CDR3 comprises 13 residues. The CDR3 region is CASSLERPDEQYF. The CDR3 DNA reads TGTGCCAGCAGCTTAGAACGCCCAGACGAGCAGTACTTC. The full variable domain, in which reference TRBV11-1 and TRBJ2-7 provide the parts outside the CDR3, is EAEVAQSPRYKITEKSQAVAFWCDPISGHATLYWYRQILGQGPELLVQFQDESVVDDSQLPKDRFSAERLKGVDSTLKIQPAELGDSAMYLCASSLERPDEQYFGPGTRLTVT.